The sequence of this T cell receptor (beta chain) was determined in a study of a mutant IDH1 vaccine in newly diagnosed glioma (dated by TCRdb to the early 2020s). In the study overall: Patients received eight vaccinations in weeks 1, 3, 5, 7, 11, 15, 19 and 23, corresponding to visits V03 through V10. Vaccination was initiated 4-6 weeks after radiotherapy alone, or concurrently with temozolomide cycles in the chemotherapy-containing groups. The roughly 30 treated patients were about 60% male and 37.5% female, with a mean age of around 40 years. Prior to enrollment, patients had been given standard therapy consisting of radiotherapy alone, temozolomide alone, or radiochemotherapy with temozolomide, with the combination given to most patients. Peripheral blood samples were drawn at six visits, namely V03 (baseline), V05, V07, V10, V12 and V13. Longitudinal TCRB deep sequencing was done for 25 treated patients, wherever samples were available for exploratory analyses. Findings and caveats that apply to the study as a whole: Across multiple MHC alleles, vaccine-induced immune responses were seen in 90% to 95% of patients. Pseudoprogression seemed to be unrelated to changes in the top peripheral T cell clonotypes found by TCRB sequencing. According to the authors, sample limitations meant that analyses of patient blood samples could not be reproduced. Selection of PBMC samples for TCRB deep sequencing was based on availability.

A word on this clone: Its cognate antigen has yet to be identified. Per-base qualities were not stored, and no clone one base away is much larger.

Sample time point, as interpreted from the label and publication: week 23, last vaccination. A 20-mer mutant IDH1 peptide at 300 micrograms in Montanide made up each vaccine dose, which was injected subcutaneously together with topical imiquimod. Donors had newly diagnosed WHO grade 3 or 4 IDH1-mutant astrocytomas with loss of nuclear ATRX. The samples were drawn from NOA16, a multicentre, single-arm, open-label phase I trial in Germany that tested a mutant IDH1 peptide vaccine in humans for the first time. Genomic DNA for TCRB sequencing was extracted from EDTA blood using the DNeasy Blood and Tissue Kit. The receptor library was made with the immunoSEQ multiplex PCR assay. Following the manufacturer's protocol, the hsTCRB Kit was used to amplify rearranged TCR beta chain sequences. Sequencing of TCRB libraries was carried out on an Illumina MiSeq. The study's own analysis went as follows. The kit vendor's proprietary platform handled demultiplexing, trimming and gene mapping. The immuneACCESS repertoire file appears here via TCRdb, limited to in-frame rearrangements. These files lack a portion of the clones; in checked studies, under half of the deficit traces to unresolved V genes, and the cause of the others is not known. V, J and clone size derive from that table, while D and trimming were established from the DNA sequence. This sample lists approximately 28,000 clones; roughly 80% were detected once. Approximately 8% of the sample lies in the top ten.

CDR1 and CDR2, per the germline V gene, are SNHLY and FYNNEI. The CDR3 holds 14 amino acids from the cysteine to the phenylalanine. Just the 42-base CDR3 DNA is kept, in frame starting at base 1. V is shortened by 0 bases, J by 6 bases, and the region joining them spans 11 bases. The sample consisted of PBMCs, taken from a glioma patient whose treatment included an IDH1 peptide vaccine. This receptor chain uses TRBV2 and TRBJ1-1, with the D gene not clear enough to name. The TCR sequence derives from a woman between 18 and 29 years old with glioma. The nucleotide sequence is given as TGTGCCAGCAGTGAAGCGCTTCATTTGCCTGAAGCTTTCTTT. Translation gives CASSEALHLPEAFF.